This record concerns one T cell receptor (beta chain) sequence. The sample belongs to a study of blood T cell repertoires in COVID-19. About the study: T cells, B-cell-depleted T cells, or PBMCs provided the cDNA or gDNA that served as material.

Data came from immunoSEQ multiplex PCR; TCRdb stores just in-frame clones and leaves some out. The sample has about 51,000 clones; more than 70% are singletons. The CDR3 consists of 14 residues. Deletions cut 4 bases from V and 4 bases from J, with 13 bases between. Germline CDR1 and CDR2: SGHDN and FVKESK. Sequenced: peripheral blood. The sequence was collected from a man aged 80 or over with active COVID-19. The chain employs TRBV14 and TRBJ1-1; D is undetermined. CDR3: CASSPRRAATEAFF. The CDR3 DNA reads TGTGCCAGCAGCCCAAGGAGGGCTGCCACTGAAGCTTTCTTT.